This entry describes one T cell receptor (beta chain). The specificity of this receptor is unknown. No much larger clone exists at a distance of one base, and base qualities are not known. This specimen comes from a study of control samples from healthy donors and cancer patients (TCRdb year 2020). Library prep was done by the immunoSEQ multiplex PCR assay. Not all clones reach the TCRdb copy of this immuneACCESS table, which keeps in-frame sequences only. Checked studies attribute under half of the gap to unresolved V genes and leave the rest unexplained. The sample table lists approximately 30,000 clones, approximately 93% of them with a count of one. About 6.9% of the sample rests with the top ten. Trimming removed 6 bases from V and 4 bases from J; the gene matches leave 8 bases unexplained. The CDR3, cysteine through phenylalanine, is 14 amino acids long. Only the CDR3 DNA stays, 42 bases, in frame from base 1. From a lookup of the germline V gene (reference sequence), CDR1 and CDR2 are LGHDT and YNNKEL.

This chain joins TRBV3-1 (or the pseudogene TRBV3-2) to TRBJ2-7; 8 of the junction bases match TRBD1. Sequencing input: blood. This sequence originates from a man between 60 and 75 years old in good health. The nucleotide sequence reads TGTGCCAGCAGAGATACAGGGGGGATATACGAGCAGTACTTC. This sequence encodes CASRDTGGIYEQYF.